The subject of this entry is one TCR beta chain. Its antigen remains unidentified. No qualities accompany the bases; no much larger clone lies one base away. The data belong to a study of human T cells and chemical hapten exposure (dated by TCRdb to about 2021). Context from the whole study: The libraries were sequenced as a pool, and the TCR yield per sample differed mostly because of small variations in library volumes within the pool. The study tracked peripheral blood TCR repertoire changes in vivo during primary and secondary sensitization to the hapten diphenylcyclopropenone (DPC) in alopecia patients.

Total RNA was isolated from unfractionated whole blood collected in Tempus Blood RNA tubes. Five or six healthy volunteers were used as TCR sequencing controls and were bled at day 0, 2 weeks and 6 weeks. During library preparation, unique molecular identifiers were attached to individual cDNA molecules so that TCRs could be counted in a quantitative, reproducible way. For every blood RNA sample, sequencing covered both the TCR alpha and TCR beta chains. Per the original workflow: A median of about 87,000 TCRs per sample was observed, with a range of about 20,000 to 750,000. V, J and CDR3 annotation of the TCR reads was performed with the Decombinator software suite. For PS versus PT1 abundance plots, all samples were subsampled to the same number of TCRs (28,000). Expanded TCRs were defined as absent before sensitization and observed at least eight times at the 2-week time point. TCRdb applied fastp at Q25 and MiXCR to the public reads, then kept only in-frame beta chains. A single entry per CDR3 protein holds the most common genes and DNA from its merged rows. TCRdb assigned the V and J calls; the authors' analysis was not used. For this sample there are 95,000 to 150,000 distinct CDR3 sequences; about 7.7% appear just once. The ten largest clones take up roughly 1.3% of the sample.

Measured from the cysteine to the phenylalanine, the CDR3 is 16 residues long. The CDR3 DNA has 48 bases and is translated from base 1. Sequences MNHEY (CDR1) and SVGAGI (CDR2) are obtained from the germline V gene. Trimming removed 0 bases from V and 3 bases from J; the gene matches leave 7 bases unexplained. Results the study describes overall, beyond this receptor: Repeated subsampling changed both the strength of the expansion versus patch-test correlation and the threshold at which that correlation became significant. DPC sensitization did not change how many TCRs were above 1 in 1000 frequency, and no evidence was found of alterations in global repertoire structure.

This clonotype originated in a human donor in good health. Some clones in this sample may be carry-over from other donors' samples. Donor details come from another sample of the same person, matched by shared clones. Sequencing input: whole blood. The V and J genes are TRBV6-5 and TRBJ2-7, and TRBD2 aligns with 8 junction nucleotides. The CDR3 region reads CASSYSAGGPLYEQYF. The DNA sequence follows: TGTGCCAGCAGTTACTCGGCGGGGGGACCCCTCTACGAGCAGTACTTC.